These 7 T cell receptor beta chains were all obtained from the same sample, sequenced in a study of T-cell reconstitution after alpha-beta-depleted transplantation in children. Unique molecular identifiers featured in how the TCRbeta library was prepared. TCRdb recomputed calls from the PCR reads with MiXCR, one row per CDR3 protein. The repertoire has roughly 300,000 distinct CDR3 sequences, 9.5% to 10% of them found once; the top ten carry roughly 9.1%. The sample was PBMCs from the stem cell graft donor, taken from the stem cell graft. All receptors come from a human donor who donated a stem cell graft to a child with SCID.

This clonotype was detected a few times. The chain joins TRBV6-5 to TRBJ2-7; 12 nucleotides line up with TRBD2. The V gene end was trimmed by 0 bases and the J gene end by 4 bases; junction bases not matched to a gene: 1. The CDR3 has 15 residues. Per germline, CDR1 MNHEY and CDR2 SVGAGI. CDR3 nucleotides: TGTGCCAGCAGTTACTCGACTAGCGGGGGTTACGAGCAGTACTTC. It translates to CASSYSTSGGYEQYF.

V gene TRBV7-2 combines with J gene TRBJ2-7; no definite D call. This CDR3 spans 13 amino acids. With 2 bases removed from V and 6 bases from J, the gap between germline ends came to 11 bases. Germline V gene data show CDR1 as SGHTA and CDR2 as FQGNSA. The chain's CDR3 is CASSLPGSAEQYF. DNA of the CDR3: TGTGCCAGCAGCTTACCGGGTAGTGCCGAGCAGTACTTC.

In nucleotides, the CDR3 is TGTGCCAGCAGGACCTTCTCTGGAAACACCATATATTTT. Translating it yields CASRTFSGNTIYF. The J gene is TRBJ1-3, the V gene TRBV12-3 or TRBV12-4; D is unclear. The CDR3 covers 13 residues. Trimming removed 6 bases at V and 0 bases at J, with 6 bases between.

Ten or more counts support this clonotype. This chain connects TRBV2 to TRBJ2-1; weak D call: TRBD2 (5 bases). CDR3 size: 14 residues. Trimming cost V 7 bases and J 4 bases, with 14 bases left between them. Germline V gene sequence: CDR1 SNHLY, CDR2 FYNNEI. CDR3 in DNA: TGTGCCAGCATGCCCCCCCGAGGGTACAATGAGCAGTTCTTC. This encodes CASMPPRGYNEQFF.

The chain has TRBV12-3 or TRBV12-4 and TRBJ2-1, with D possibly TRBD1 on 5 matching bases. CDR3 size: 12 residues. With 1 base removed from V and 8 bases from J, the gap between germline ends came to 6 bases. CDR3 DNA sequence: TGTGCCAGCAGTTTAGAAGGGGATGAGCAGTTCTTC. Its translation is CASSLEGDEQFF.

In this sample, this clonotype turned up a few times. This chain joins TRBV7-2 and TRBJ2-5; D is perhaps TRBD2 (6 bases). Germline values: CDR1 SGHTA, CDR2 FQGNSA. This CDR3 contains 13 residues. V was shortened by 3 bases and J by 5 bases, with 10 bases between the two germline ends. CDR3 residues: CASSFGGRETQYF. CDR3 DNA sequence: TGTGCCAGCAGCTTTGGAGGGCGGGAGACCCAGTACTTC.

This clonotype has at least ten counts. V usage is TRBV5-1 and J usage is TRBJ2-7, with 7 bases that match TRBD1. This CDR3 comprises 15 residues. V shed 4 bases and J 3 bases; nucleotides not matched to a gene: 10. Per germline, CDR1 SGHRS and CDR2 YFSETQ. The chain's CDR3 is CASSDSGTGDYEQYF. The CDR3 DNA reads TGCGCCAGCAGCGATTCGGGTACAGGGGACTACGAGCAGTACTTC.